Each of the 8 T cell receptor beta chains below was sequenced from the same sample in a study of blood T cell repertoires in COVID-19. Produced via immunoSEQ multiplex PCR; TCRdb's table is partial and in-frame only. The repertoire consists of around 29,000 clones, with 85% to 90% occurring once and the leading ten covering roughly 13%. The specimen was peripheral blood. The receptor set was obtained from a man between 70 and 80 years old with active COVID-19.

The rearrangement uses TRBV12-3 or TRBV12-4 and TRBJ2-3; 11 positions agree with TRBD2. J was trimmed by 9 bases and V by 11 bases; bases with no gene match: 10. CDR3 length equals 13 residues. The CDR3 loop reads CASLLAGVRTQYF. Here the CDR3 DNA reads TGTGCCTCCCTACTAGCGGGAGTTAGGACGCAGTATTTT.

The chain is built from TRBV6-6 and TRBJ1-5; no clear D gene. The CDR3 runs 15 residues. Germline loops: CDR1 MNHNY, CDR2 SVGAGI (reference sequence). V lost 5 bases and J lost 1, with 12 bases in between. In nucleotides, the CDR3 is TGTGCCAGCAGTCCCCCGGGAGTGAGCAATCAGCCCCAGCATTTT. Translation: CASSPPGVSNQPQHF.

V usage is TRBV7-9 and J usage is TRBJ1-1; tentative D call: TRBD1 (5 bases). V was clipped by 2 bases and J by 0 bases, with 7 bases between them. The CDR3 is made up of 14 amino acids. Germline V gene lookup returns CDR1 SEHNR and CDR2 FQNEAQ (reference sequence). CDR3 DNA: TGTGCCAGCAGCTTACGACAGCTGAACACTGAAGCTTTCTTT. The encoded protein is CASSLRQLNTEAFF.

The rearrangement joins TRBV9 to TRBJ2-7, with D possibly matching TRBD1 (6 bases). This CDR3 spans 15 amino acids. Germline loops: CDR1 SGDLS, CDR2 YYNGEE. With 3 bases removed from V and 0 bases from J, the gap between germline ends came to 13 bases. The CDR3 nucleotides are TGTGCCAGCAGCGCCCAACAGGGTACCTCCTACGAGCAGTACTTC. Translation gives CASSAQQGTSYEQYF.

This clone was observed a single time. This chain connects TRBV29-1 to TRBJ2-3; the match to TRBD1 covers 8 bases. The CDR3 is 14 residues long. The V gene end was trimmed by 7 bases and the J gene end by 0 bases; junction bases not matched to a gene: 6. From germline, CDR1 is SQVTM and CDR2 ANQGSEA. The CDR3 bases are TGCAGCGCCAGACAGGGGCTAAGCACAGATACGCAGTATTTT. Its protein product is CSARQGLSTDTQYF.

The chain has TRBV24-1 and TRBJ2-1, with D possibly matching TRBD1 (6 bases). CDR1 is KGHDR and CDR2 is SFDVKD in the germline V gene. With 3 bases removed from V and 0 bases from J, the gap between germline ends came to 14 bases. CDR3 size: 17 residues. The CDR3 DNA is TGTGCCACCAGTGATCCCCTACAGGGAGCCTCCTACAATGAGCAGTTCTTC. It yields the protein CATSDPLQGASYNEQFF.

For the CDR3, the DNA is TGTGCCAGTAGCTCCTTTGGGGAAATTCTAGCGGGAGGTCTGAATGAGCAGTTCTTC. Translating it yields CASSSFGEILAGGLNEQFF. The J gene is TRBJ2-1, the V gene TRBV19; 11 positions match TRBD2. Germline V gives CDR1 LNHDA, CDR2 SQIVND (reference sequence). This CDR3 spans 19 amino acids. J was trimmed by 7 bases and V by 6 bases; bases with no gene match: 20.

The CDR3 DNA sequence: TGTGCCAGCAGTTACCCAAGGGACAGAAACTATGGCTACACCTTC. Amino acids: CASSYPRDRNYGYTF. V usage is TRBV6-6 and J usage is TRBJ1-2, with TRBD1 matching over 7 bases. The CDR3 is made up of 15 amino acids. Trimming took 2 bases from V and 2 from J; bases not matched to a gene: 5. CDR1 MNHNY and CDR2 SVGAGI come from the germline V gene (reference sequence).